The 6 T cell receptor beta chains below were found in one sample sequenced in a study of monozygotic twins with inflammatory bowel disease (dated by TCRdb to between 2018 and 2021). Library preparation employed 5' RACE. The instrument was an Illumina HiSeq 2500. With the reads reprocessed by TCRdb, a single entry stands for each CDR3 protein sequence and no DNA is reported. In this sample's table one finds over 150,000 distinct CDR3 sequences. The ten most abundant clones make up 2.4% of the sample. Sequenced input: blood. The receptors stem from a human donor with ulcerative colitis or Crohn's disease, or a healthy co-twin of an affected twin (not recorded which).

The rearrangement links TRBV6-1 to TRBJ2-2; TCRdb names TRBD1, which stays unverified in the absence of DNA. The germline V gene has CDR1 MNHNS and CDR2 SASEGT. The CDR3 is made up of 15 amino acids. The CDR3 is CASSEREGESGELFF.

The CDR3 is CATSPHSGWAGGADTQYF. The V call is TRBV15, the J call TRBJ2-3; as DNA is missing, the TRBD1 call by TCRdb cannot be tested. CDR3 size: 18 residues. CDR1 LNHNV and CDR2 YYDKDF come from the germline V gene (reference sequence).

This chain joins TRBV2 and TRBJ2-2; TCRdb's D call of TRBD2 is untestable without DNA. The CDR3 spans 15 residues. Germline CDR1 reads SNHLY; CDR2 reads FYNNEI. The CDR3 region is CASSIGPFGTGELFF.

This chain connects TRBV7-2 to TRBJ2-2; TCRdb calls TRBD2, which cannot be checked without DNA. Germline assignment: CDR1 SGHTA and CDR2 FQGNSA. The CDR3 extends over 16 amino acids. CDR3 loop: CASSLVGLAGTGELFF.

The genes are TRBV5-1 and TRBJ1-4. The CDR3 consists of 15 residues. From germline, CDR1 is SGHRS and CDR2 YFSETQ. The CDR3 is CASSLTTATNEKLFF.

The chain links TRBV19 to TRBJ2-3; TCRdb's assignment of TRBD2 cannot be checked, as there is no DNA. CDR3 length: 12 amino acids. Germline loops: CDR1 LNHDA, CDR2 SQIVND (reference sequence). The CDR3 sequence is CASRRETDTQYF.